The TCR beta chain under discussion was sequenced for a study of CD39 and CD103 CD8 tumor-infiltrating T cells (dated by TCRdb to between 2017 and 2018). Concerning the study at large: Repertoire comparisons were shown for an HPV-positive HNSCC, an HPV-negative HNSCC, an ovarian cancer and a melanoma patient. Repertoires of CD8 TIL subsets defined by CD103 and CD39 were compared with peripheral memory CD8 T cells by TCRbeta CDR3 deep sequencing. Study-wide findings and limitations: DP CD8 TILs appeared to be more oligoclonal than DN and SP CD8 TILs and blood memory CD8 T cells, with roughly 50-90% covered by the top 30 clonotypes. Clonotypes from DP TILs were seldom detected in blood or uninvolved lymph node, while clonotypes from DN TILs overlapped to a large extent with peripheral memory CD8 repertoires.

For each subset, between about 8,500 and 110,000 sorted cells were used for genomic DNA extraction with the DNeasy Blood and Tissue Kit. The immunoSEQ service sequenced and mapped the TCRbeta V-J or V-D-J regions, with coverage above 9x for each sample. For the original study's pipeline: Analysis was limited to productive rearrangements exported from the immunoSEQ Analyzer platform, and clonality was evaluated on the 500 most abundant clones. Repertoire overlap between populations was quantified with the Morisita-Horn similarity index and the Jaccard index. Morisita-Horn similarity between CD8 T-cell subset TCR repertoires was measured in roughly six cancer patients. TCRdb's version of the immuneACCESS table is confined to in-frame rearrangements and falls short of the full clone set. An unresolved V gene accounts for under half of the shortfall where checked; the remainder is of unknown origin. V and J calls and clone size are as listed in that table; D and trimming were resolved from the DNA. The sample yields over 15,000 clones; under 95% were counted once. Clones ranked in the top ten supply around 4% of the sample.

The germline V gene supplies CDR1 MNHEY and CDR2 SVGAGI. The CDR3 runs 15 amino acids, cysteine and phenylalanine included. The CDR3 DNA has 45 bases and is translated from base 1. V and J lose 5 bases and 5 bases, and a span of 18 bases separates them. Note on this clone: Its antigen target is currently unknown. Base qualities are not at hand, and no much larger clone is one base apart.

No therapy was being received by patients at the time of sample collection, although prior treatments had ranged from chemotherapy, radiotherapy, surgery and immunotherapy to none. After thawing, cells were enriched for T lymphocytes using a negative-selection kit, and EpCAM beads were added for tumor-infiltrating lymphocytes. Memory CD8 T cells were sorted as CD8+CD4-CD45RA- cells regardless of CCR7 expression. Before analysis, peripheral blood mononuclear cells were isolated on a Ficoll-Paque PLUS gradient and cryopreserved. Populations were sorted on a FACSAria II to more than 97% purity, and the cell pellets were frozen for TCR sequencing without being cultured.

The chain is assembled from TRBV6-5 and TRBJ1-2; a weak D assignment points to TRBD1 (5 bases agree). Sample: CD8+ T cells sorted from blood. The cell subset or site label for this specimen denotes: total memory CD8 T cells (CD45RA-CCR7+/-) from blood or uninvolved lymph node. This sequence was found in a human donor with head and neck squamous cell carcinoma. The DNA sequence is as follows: TGTGCCAGCAGTCCAGGGATCTCCGGTTATTATGGCTACACCTTC. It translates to CASSPGISGYYGYTF.